The sequence of this T cell receptor beta chain was determined in a study of T cell clones after liver transplantation. Study information: Immunosuppression withdrawal was tried within 2 years after liver transplantation in this trial.

Germline CDR1 is GTSNPN and CDR2 is SVGIG (reference sequence). V lost 4 bases, J lost 0 bases, and 3 bases lay in between. The CDR3 loop spans 11 amino acids. Overall study results and limits: Conclusions were preliminary, with small, heterogeneous patient groups.

Clones were sequenced by immunoSEQ multiplex PCR, and TCRdb holds only the in-frame ones, with some missing. This table has around 100,000 clones, around four fifths appearing once. Comments on this clone: Its antigen remains unidentified.

The source material was CD4+ T cells from blood, sampled approximately 50 months after liver transplant. V gene TRBV30 combines with J gene TRBJ1-2; D call uncertain. The clonotype was recovered from a human patient who received a liver transplant. Some of these T cells may belong to the graft donor. CDR3 protein: CAWITNYGYTF. The CDR3 region has the DNA TGTGCCTGGATTACTAACTATGGCTACACCTTC. The full variable domain, completed using reference TRBV30 and TRBJ1-2, is SQTIHQWPATLVQPVGSPLSLECTVEGTSNPNLYWYRQAAGRGLQLLFYSVGIGQISSEVPQNLSASRPQDRQFILSSKKLLLSDSGFYLCAWITNYGYTFGSGTRLTVV.